These 13 T cell receptor beta chains were all obtained from the same sample, sequenced in a study of blood T cell repertoires in COVID-19. Some clones are missing from TCRdb's copy, which holds only in-frame ones; the method was immunoSEQ multiplex PCR. The table has hundreds of thousands of clones, around 89% seen once; the top ten hold roughly 4%. Sequenced input: peripheral blood. Source of these receptors: a woman aged 30 to 39 with acute or convalescent COVID-19.

The chain employs TRBV5-4 and TRBJ2-5, with 7 bases identical to TRBD2. Germline values: CDR1 SGHNT, CDR2 YYREEE (reference sequence). CDR3 length equals 13 residues. Trimming at V came to 2 bases and at J to 5 bases, leaving 3 bases not matched to a gene. CDR3 nucleotide sequence: TGTGCCAGCAGCTTTGGGGGAGGGGAGACCCAGTACTTC. Protein sequence: CASSFGGGETQYF.

The chain has TRBV12-2 and TRBJ2-5; TRBD2, the table's D call, lacks a check against the DNA. TRBV12-2 counts as a pseudogene. The CDR3 length is 21 residues. CDR3 DNA: TGTGCAAGTCGCTTGTTTGAGGAAGGAGCGGCGACTAGCGGGGGCCAAGAGACCCAGTACTTC. Residues: CASRLFEEGAATSGGQETQYF.

The V gene is TRBV5-1, the J gene TRBJ2-1; the match to TRBD1 covers 9 bases. Germline lookup yields CDR1 SGHRS and CDR2 YFSETQ. The CDR3 consists of 17 residues. With V trimmed by 5 bases and J by 0 bases, 9 bases remained unmatched. The CDR3 here is CASRRTGAANSYNEQFF. The CDR3 bases are TGCGCCAGCAGGCGGACAGGGGCCGCCAACTCCTACAATGAGCAGTTCTTC.

The J gene is TRBJ1-5, the V gene TRBV12-3 or TRBV12-4; the D is unclear. This CDR3 contains 12 residues. Trimming took off 6 bases at V and 2 bases at J, with 5 bases between the two ends. CDR3: CASRRGNQPQHF. The CDR3 DNA reads TGTGCCAGCAGGAGGGGCAATCAGCCCCAGCATTTT.

The gene calls are TRBV2 and TRBJ1-6; unclear D gene. Trimming left V 4 bases short and J 7 bases short, with 8 bases between. CDR3 length: 13 residues. From germline, CDR1 is SNHLY and CDR2 FYNNEI. CDR3 nucleotides: TGTGCCAGCAGTGGACGGAGAAATTCACCCCTCCACTTT. This translates into CASSGRRNSPLHF.

This clone has just one count. The V call is TRBV9, the J call TRBJ2-3, with D tentatively TRBD2 (5 bases). Germline lookup yields CDR1 SGDLS and CDR2 YYNGEE. Trimming shortened V by 4 bases and J by 8 bases, and 20 bases separated the two germline ends. There are 15 residues in the CDR3. Written as DNA, the CDR3 is TGTGCCAGCAGCCCCCGGACGGGGAATGGTGGTACGCAGTATTTT. Translated: CASSPRTGNGGTQYF.

This chain connects TRBV4-1 to TRBJ1-6, with 8 bases aligning to TRBD1. Germline V lookup: CDR1 MGHRA, CDR2 YSYEKL. J gave up 7 bases and V 4 bases, and 9 bases lay outside the gene matches. This CDR3 region has 16 residues. CDR3 nucleotide sequence: TGCGCCAGCAGCCTCACGACAGGGGATTACAATTCACCCCTCCACTTT. Its translation: CASSLTTGDYNSPLHF.

The chain uses TRBV15 and TRBJ2-5; no definite D call. V gave up 3 bases and J gave up 0 bases, with 14 bases separating them. The germline V gene has CDR1 LNHNV and CDR2 YYDKDF (reference sequence). This CDR3 is 16 amino acids long. The CDR3 coding sequence is TGTGCCACCAGCAGCTTTCAGGAACTGTACCAAGAGACCCAGTACTTC. As protein: CATSSFQELYQETQYF.

This clone was recorded once. V is TRBV18 and J is TRBJ1-1, with D perhaps TRBD1 (6 bases). The V end was cut by 8 bases, the J end by 1 base, with 11 bases between. The CDR3 has 13 amino acids. Germline loops: CDR1 KGHSH, CDR2 LQKENI. For the CDR3, the DNA is TGTGCCAGCACCCAGGACAGGAACACTGAAGCTTTCTTT. It is translated as CASTQDRNTEAFF.

V usage is TRBV11-3 and J usage is TRBJ2-2, with 8 positions matching TRBD2. V was clipped by 5 bases and J by 0 bases; unmatched bases: 5. From germline, CDR1 is SGHNT and CDR2 YENEEA. The CDR3 covers 16 residues. CDR3 sequence: CASSRGGTTNTGELFF. The CDR3 DNA sequence: TGTGCCAGCAGCCGGGGGGGTACAACGAACACCGGGGAGCTGTTTTTT. Together with reference TRBV11-3 and TRBJ2-2, the CDR3 gives the full variable domain: EAGVVQSPRYKIIEKKQPVAFWCNPISGHNTLYWYLQNLGQGPELLIRYENEEAVDDSQLPKDRFSAERLKGVDSTLKIQPAELGDSAVYLCASSRGGTTNTGELFFGEGSRLTVL.

The chain combines TRBV5-5 with TRBJ1-5, with D perhaps TRBD1 (6 bases). Trimming cost V 4 bases and J 4 bases, with 12 bases left between them. Germline V gene data show CDR1 as SGHKS and CDR2 as YYEKEE (reference sequence). This CDR3 comprises 14 residues. CDR3 loop: CASSRDTQNQPQHF. In DNA form, the CDR3 reads TGTGCCAGCAGCCGGGACACCCAGAATCAGCCCCAGCATTTT. Variable domain in full (rest from reference TRBV5-5 and TRBJ1-5): DAGVTQSPTHLIKTRGQQVTLRCSPISGHKSVSWYQQVLGQGPQFIFQYYEKEERGRGNFPDRFSARQFPNYSSELNVNALLLGDSALYLCASSRDTQNQPQHFGDGTRLSIL.

V gene TRBV10-3 combines with J gene TRBJ2-7; D is unclear. CDR3 size: 13 residues. The ends were cut back, 8 bases at V and 2 bases at J, with 13 bases in the middle. Per the germline V gene, CDR1 is ENHRY and CDR2 is SYGVKD. CDR3 protein: CAIGRRLPYEQYF. In nucleotides, the CDR3 is TGTGCCATCGGGCGCAGGCTTCCCTACGAGCAGTACTTC.

The chain combines TRBV5-1 with TRBJ2-3; TRBD1 matches 8 bases. Germline V gene lookup returns CDR1 SGHRS and CDR2 YFSETQ. This CDR3 region has 14 residues. Germline trimming cut 4 bases from V and 1 base from J; bases unmatched to any gene: 2. The CDR3 is CASSPGQGTDTQYF. The CDR3 bases are TGCGCCAGCAGCCCGGGACAGGGCACAGATACGCAGTATTTT.